Sequencing of this T cell receptor beta chain was carried out in a study of T cells after yellow fever vaccination. The V gene's germline CDR1 is SGHTA and CDR2 FQGNSA. The CDR3 has 15 amino acids. V lost 6 bases to trimming and J lost 5 bases; unmatched junction nucleotides: 7. TCRdb ran MiXCR on the 5' RACE reads and lists one entry per CDR3 protein. The sample has about 340,000 distinct CDR3 sequences, about 9.5% seen once; the top ten hold around 17%. The specimen comprised PBMCs, sampled on the day of the first yellow fever vaccination. The V and J genes are TRBV7-2 and TRBJ1-6; 7 nucleotides line up with TRBD1. The TCR comes from a man aged 18 to 29 who received the YFV17D yellow fever vaccine. The CDR3 nucleotides read TGTGCCAGCAGACCCACCGGGACAGATAATTCACCCCTCCACTTT. Translation gives CASRPTGTDNSPLHF.